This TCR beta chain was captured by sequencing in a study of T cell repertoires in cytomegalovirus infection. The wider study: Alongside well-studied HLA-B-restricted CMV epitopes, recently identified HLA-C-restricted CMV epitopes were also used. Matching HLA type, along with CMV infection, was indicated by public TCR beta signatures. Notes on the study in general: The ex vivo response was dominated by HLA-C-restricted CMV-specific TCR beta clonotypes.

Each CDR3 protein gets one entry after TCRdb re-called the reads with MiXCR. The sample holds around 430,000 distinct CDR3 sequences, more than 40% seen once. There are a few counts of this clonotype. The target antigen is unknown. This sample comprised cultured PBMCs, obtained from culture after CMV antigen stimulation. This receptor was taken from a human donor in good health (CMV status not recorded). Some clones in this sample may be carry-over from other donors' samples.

The CDR3 nucleotides are TGTGCCAGCACTGGTCTACTGTCCTCCTACGAGCAGTACTTC. It yields the protein CASTGLLSSYEQYF. This rearrangement joins TRBV7-2 to TRBJ2-7, with D hard to call. This CDR3 has 14 residues. Trimming stripped 7 bases from V and 0 bases from J, with 13 bases between. CDR1 SGHTA and CDR2 FQGNSA come from the germline V gene.